The clone carrying this T cell receptor beta chain was observed a handful of times. Then a second PCR, running roughly 7 to 12 cycles, was carried out with a sample-barcoded 5' primer and a J-beta primer mix. A template-switch adaptor containing 12 random nucleotides labeled each cDNA molecule. TCRdb processed the 5' RACE reads anew with MiXCR; each CDR3 protein has one entry. The profile shows hundreds of thousands of distinct CDR3 sequences, roughly 20% of them singletons. The CDR3 has 14 residues. Germline loops: CDR1 DFQATT, CDR2 SNEGSKA (reference sequence). The entry originates in a study of blood T cells in healthy people across ages.

This receptor was taken from a man aged 70 or older in good health. The sample was blood. V gene TRBV20-1 combines with J gene TRBJ2-5; 8 bases match TRBD2. The J call may not be correct, given that the DNA end is closer to TRBJ2-7. This CDR3 reads CSATRGLAGYEQYF. The CDR3 nucleotides are TGCAGTGCTACTCGAGGACTAGCCGGTTACGAGCAGTACTTC.